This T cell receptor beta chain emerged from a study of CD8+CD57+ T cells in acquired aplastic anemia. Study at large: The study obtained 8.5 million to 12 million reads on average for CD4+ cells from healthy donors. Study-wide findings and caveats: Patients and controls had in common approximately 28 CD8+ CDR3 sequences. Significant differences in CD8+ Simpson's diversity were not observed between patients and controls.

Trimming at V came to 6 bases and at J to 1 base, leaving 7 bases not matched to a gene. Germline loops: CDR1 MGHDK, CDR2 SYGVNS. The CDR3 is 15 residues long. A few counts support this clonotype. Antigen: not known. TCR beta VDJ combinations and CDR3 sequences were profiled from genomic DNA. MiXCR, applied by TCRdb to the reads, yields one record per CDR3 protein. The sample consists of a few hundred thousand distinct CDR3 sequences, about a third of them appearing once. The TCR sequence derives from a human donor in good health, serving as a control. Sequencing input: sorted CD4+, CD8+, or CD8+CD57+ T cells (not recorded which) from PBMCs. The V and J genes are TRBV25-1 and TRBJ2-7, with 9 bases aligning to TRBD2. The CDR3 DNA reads TGTGCCAGCAGCCCCCGACTAGCGGAGTCCTACGAGCAGTACTTC. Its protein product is CASSPRLAESYEQYF.